Listed below are T cell receptor beta chains from one sample, sequenced in a study of human T cells and chemical hapten exposure. TCRdb analysed the RACE reads with MiXCR anew, one entry per CDR3 protein. The sample has approximately 120,000 distinct CDR3 sequences; about a tenth are singletons. The sample here was whole blood, taken in connection with sensitization to the hapten diphenylcyclopropenone (DPC). The source is a middle-aged woman with alopecia areata. Some clones in this sample may be carry-over from other donors' samples. Both conserved end residues are part of each CDR3. Fields, in order: CDR3 protein, J gene, V gene.

CDR3aa: CASSFTGSTEAFF
j_gene: TRBJ1-1
v_gene: TRBV11-2

CDR3aa: CASSPRDRSNTEAFF
j_gene: TRBJ1-1
v_gene: TRBV12-3/TRBV12-4

CDR3aa: CASSGPGLAAYQETQYF
j_gene: TRBJ2-5
v_gene: TRBV7-9

CDR3aa: CSALRAGASYEQYF
j_gene: TRBJ2-7
v_gene: TRBV20-1

CDR3aa: CASSPPGRINYGYTF
j_gene: TRBJ1-2
v_gene: TRBV18

CDR3aa: CASSDGPTRNNEQFF
j_gene: TRBJ2-1
v_gene: TRBV7-2

CDR3aa: CASSQGVRHSTDTQYF
j_gene: TRBJ2-3
v_gene: TRBV4-1

CDR3aa: CASSAGGENQPQHF
j_gene: TRBJ1-5
v_gene: TRBV25-1

CDR3aa: CASRSGTRQYF
j_gene: TRBJ2-7
v_gene: TRBV19

CDR3aa: CASSNKSTCIAAKNIQYF
j_gene: TRBJ2-4
v_gene: TRBV21-1

CDR3aa: CASSLIQGYEQYF
j_gene: TRBJ2-7
v_gene: TRBV5-5

CDR3aa: CASSMGQAQYF
j_gene: TRBJ2-3
v_gene: TRBV19

CDR3aa: CASSPRTGAYEQYF
j_gene: TRBJ2-7
v_gene: TRBV12-3/TRBV12-4

CDR3aa: CASRTTGQGWGEQYF
j_gene: TRBJ2-7
v_gene: TRBV6-5

CDR3aa: CATNPGVSGSYGYTF
j_gene: TRBJ1-2
v_gene: TRBV24-1

CDR3aa: CASSDFEGYEQYF
j_gene: TRBJ2-7
v_gene: TRBV18

CDR3aa: CASSRGTVWSTEAFF
j_gene: TRBJ1-1
v_gene: TRBV7-2

CDR3aa: CASSRRTGDTGELFF
j_gene: TRBJ2-2
v_gene: TRBV18

CDR3aa: CASSLVENSGNTIYF
j_gene: TRBJ1-3
v_gene: TRBV7-2

CDR3aa: CASRRRGEGTMNTEAFF
j_gene: TRBJ1-1
v_gene: TRBV12-3/TRBV12-4

CDR3aa: CASSLGGRSSYEQYF
j_gene: TRBJ2-7
v_gene: TRBV7-8

CDR3aa: CASSLEGANTEAFF
j_gene: TRBJ1-1
v_gene: TRBV7-6

CDR3aa: CASSPVAGGSTDTQYF
j_gene: TRBJ2-3
v_gene: TRBV4-1

CDR3aa: CASSLLGQGKTGELFF
j_gene: TRBJ2-2
v_gene: TRBV18

CDR3aa: CASSRKGRLYF
j_gene: TRBJ2-3
v_gene: TRBV7-2

CDR3aa: CSARRPGQGENTEAFF
j_gene: TRBJ1-1
v_gene: TRBV20-1

CDR3aa: CASSPREYPSTDTQYF
j_gene: TRBJ2-3
v_gene: TRBV4-2

CDR3aa: CASSQGLAGSAPGTQYF
j_gene: TRBJ2-5
v_gene: TRBV7-9

CDR3aa: CASREGNQPQHF
j_gene: TRBJ1-5
v_gene: TRBV7-2

CDR3aa: CSAPMGTGINRNTEAFF
j_gene: TRBJ1-1
v_gene: TRBV20-1

CDR3aa: CASSLLSVNTEAFF
j_gene: TRBJ1-1
v_gene: TRBV7-9

CDR3aa: CASSRSGVETQYF
j_gene: TRBJ2-5
v_gene: TRBV6-1

CDR3aa: CASSERVMGEETQYF
j_gene: TRBJ2-5
v_gene: TRBV2

CDR3aa: CASQAGELFF
j_gene: TRBJ2-2
v_gene: TRBV7-8

CDR3aa: CASSLFGTGELFF
j_gene: TRBJ2-2
v_gene: TRBV12-3/TRBV12-4

CDR3aa: CASSSPRGDDYYNSPLHF
j_gene: TRBJ1-6
v_gene: TRBV7-9

CDR3aa: CSGATLGGISYEQYF
j_gene: TRBJ2-7
v_gene: TRBV29-1

CDR3aa: CASRYGGPTEAFF
j_gene: TRBJ1-1
v_gene: TRBV6-6

CDR3aa: CASSLPRDRILVTGELFF
j_gene: TRBJ2-2
v_gene: TRBV28

CDR3aa: CASSLAGVMNTEAFF
j_gene: TRBJ1-1
v_gene: TRBV13

CDR3aa: CATPLARSNSPLHF
j_gene: TRBJ1-6
v_gene: TRBV7-9

CDR3aa: CASGPGGSDTQYF
j_gene: TRBJ2-3
v_gene: TRBV12-5

CDR3aa: CAIQTDRLRPETQYF
j_gene: TRBJ2-5
v_gene: TRBV10-3

CDR3aa: CASSLYREGGEKLFF
j_gene: TRBJ1-4
v_gene: TRBV27

CDR3aa: CASSAPNGTPQFF
j_gene: TRBJ2-1
v_gene: TRBV7-2

CDR3aa: CASSFGGLSYNEQFF
j_gene: TRBJ2-1
v_gene: TRBV7-8

CDR3aa: CASSPLVGTDILYSPLHF
j_gene: TRBJ1-6
v_gene: TRBV19

CDR3aa: CASRLSGGNEKLFF
j_gene: TRBJ1-4
v_gene: TRBV12-3/TRBV12-4

CDR3aa: CASSLDRFNEQFF
j_gene: TRBJ2-1
v_gene: TRBV5-6

CDR3aa: CASSVEPGPFYAGELFF
j_gene: TRBJ2-2
v_gene: TRBV6-5

CDR3aa: CASSTDSYNQPQHF
j_gene: TRBJ1-5
v_gene: TRBV6-5

CDR3aa: CSVGSTGYGYTF
j_gene: TRBJ1-2
v_gene: TRBV29-1